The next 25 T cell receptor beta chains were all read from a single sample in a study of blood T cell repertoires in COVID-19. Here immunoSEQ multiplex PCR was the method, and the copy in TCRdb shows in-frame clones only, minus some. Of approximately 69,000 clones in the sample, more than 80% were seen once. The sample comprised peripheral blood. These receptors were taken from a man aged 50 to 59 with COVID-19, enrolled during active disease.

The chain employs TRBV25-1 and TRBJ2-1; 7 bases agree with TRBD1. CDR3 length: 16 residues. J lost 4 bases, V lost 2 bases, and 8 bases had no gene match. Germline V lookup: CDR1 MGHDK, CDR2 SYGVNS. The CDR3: CASSETGERLYNEQFF. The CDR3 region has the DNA TGTGCCAGCAGTGAAACAGGGGAAAGGTTATACAATGAGCAGTTCTTC. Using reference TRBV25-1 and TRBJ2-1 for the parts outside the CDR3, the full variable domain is EADIYQTPRYLVIGTGKKITLECSQTMGHDKMYWYQQDPGMELHLIHYSYGVNSTEKGDLSSESTVSRIRTEHFPLTLESARPSHTSQYLCASSETGERLYNEQFFGPGTRLTVL.

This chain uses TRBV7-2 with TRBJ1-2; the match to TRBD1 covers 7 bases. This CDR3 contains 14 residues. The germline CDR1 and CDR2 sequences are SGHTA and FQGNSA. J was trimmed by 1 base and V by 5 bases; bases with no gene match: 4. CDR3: CASSASGGNYGYTF. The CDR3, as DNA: TGTGCCAGCAGCGCATCAGGGGGTAACTATGGCTACACCTTC.

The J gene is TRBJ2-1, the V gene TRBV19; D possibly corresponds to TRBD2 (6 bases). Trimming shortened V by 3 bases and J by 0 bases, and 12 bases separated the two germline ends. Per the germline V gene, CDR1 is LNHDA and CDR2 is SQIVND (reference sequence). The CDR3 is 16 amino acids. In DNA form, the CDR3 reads TGTGCCAGTAGTATCGGGACTTATAGCTCCTACAATGAGCAGTTCTTC. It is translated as CASSIGTYSSYNEQFF.

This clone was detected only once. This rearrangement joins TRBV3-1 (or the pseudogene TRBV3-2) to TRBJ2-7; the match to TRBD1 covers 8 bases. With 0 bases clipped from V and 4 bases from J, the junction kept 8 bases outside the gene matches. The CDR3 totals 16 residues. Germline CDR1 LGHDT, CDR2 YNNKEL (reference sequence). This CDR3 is CASSQELTGEEYEQYF. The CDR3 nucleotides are TGTGCCAGCAGCCAAGAGTTGACAGGGGAGGAATACGAGCAGTACTTC.

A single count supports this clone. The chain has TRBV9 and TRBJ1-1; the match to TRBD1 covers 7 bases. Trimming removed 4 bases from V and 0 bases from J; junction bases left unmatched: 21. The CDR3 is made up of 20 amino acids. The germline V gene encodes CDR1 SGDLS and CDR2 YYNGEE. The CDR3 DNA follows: TGTGCCAGCAGCCCCAGCAACCCAGGGACAGCGAGAGGGATGAACACTGAAGCTTTCTTT. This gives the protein CASSPSNPGTARGMNTEAFF.

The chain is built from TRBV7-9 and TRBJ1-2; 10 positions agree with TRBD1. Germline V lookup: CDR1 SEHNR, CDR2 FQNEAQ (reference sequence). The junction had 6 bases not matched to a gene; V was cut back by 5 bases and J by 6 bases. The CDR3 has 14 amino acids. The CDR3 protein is CASSKTGTGDGYTF. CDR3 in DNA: TGTGCCAGCAGCAAAACCGGGACAGGGGATGGCTACACCTTC.

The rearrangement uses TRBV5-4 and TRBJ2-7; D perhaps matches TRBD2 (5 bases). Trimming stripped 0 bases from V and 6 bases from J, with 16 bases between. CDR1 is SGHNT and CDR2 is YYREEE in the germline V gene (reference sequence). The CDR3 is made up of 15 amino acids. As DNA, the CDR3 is TGTGCCAGCAGCTTGGAGGCCGTCTCCCTAGCCGAGCAGTACTTC. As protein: CASSLEAVSLAEQYF. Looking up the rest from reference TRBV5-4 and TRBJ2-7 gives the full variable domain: ETGVTQSPTHLIKTRGQQVTLRCSSQSGHNTVSWYQQALGQGPQFIFQYYREEENGRGNFPPRFSGLQFPNYSSELNVNALELDDSALYLCASSLEAVSLAEQYFGPGTRLTVT.

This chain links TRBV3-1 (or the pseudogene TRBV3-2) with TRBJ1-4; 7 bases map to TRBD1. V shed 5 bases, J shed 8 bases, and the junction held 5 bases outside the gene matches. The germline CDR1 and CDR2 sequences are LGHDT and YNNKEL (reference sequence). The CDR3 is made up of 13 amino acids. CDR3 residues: CASSLTGWEKLFF. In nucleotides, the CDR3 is TGTGCCAGCAGCTTGACAGGGTGGGAAAAACTGTTTTTT.

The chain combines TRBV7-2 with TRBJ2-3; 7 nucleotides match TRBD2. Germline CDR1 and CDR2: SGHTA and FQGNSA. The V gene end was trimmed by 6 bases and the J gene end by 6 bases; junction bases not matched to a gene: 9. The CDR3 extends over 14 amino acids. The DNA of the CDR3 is TGTGCCAGCAGATTGACGGGGGGAGCGGATACGCAGTATTTT. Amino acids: CASRLTGGADTQYF.

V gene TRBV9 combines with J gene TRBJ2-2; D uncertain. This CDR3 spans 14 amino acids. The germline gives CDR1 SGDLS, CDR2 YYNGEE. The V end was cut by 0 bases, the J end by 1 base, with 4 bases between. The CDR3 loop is CASSVAGNTGELFF. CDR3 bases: TGTGCCAGCAGCGTAGCAGGGAACACCGGGGAGCTGTTTTTT.

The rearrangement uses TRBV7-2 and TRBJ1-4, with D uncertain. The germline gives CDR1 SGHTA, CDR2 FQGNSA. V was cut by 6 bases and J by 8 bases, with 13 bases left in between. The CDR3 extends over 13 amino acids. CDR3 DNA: TGTGCCAGCAGTGACCGGGGTCGCGAAAAACTGTTTTTT. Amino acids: CASSDRGREKLFF.

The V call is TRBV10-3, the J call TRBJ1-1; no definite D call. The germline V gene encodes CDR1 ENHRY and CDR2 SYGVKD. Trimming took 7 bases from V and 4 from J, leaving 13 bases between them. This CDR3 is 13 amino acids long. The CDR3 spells CAIKNTDSTEAFF. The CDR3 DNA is TGTGCCATCAAGAATACTGATTCCACTGAAGCTTTCTTT.

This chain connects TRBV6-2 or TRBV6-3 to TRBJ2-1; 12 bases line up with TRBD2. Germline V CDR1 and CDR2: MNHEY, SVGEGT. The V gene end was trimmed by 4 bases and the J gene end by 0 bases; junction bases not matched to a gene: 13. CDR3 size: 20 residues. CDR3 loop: CASSSEATSGGTSSYNEQFF. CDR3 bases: TGTGCCAGCAGTTCCGAGGCGACTAGCGGGGGCACTAGCTCCTACAATGAGCAGTTCTTC.

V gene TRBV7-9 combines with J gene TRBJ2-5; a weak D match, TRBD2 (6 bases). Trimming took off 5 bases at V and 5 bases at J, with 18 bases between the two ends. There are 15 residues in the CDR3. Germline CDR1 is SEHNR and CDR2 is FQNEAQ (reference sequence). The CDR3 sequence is CASSPTSGDGETQYF. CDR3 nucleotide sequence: TGTGCCAGCAGCCCCACTTCGGGGGACGGGGAGACCCAGTACTTC.

Here the CDR3 reads CASSRTSLNTDTQYF. CDR3 in DNA: TGTGCCAGCAGTCGGACTAGCCTGAACACAGATACGCAGTATTTT. The chain combines TRBV4-2 with TRBJ2-3; 8 bases agree with TRBD2. CDR3 size: 15 residues. Germline V gene data show CDR1 as LGHNA and CDR2 as YNFKEQ. The junction had 7 bases not matched to a gene; V was cut back by 6 bases and J by 2 bases.

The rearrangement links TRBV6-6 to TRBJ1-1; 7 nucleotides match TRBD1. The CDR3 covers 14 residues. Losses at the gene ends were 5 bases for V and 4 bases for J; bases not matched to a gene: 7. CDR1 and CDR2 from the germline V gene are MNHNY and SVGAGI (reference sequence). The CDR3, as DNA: TGTGCCAGCAGTCCACGACAGGGCAGCACTGAAGCTTTCTTT. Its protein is CASSPRQGSTEAFF.

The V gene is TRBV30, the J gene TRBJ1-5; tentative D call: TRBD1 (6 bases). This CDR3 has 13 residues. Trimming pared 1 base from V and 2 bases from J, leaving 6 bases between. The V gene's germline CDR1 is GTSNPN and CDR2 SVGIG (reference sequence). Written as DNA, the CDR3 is TGTGCCTGGAGTGCAGGGGGCAATCAGCCCCAGCATTTT. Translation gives CAWSAGGNQPQHF.

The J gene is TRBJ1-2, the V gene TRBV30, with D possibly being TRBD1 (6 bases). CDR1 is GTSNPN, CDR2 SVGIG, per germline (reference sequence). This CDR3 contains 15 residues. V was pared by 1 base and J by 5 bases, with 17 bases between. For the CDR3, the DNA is TGTGCCTGGAGTGCCCTCGTCAGGACAGAGTATGGCTACACCTTC. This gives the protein CAWSALVRTEYGYTF.

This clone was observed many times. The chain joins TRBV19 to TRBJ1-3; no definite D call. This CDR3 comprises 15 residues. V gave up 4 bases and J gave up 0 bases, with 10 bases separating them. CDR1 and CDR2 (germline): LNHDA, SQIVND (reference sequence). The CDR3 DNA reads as TGTGCCAGTAGTAGTGACACCCGCTCTGGAAACACCATATATTTT. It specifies CASSSDTRSGNTIYF. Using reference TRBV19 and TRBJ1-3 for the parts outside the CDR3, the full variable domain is DGGITQSPKYLFRKEGQNVTLSCEQNLNHDAMYWYRQDPGQGLRLIYYSQIVNDFQKGDIAEGYSVSREKKESFPLTVTSAQKNPTAFYLCASSSDTRSGNTIYFGEGSWLTVV.

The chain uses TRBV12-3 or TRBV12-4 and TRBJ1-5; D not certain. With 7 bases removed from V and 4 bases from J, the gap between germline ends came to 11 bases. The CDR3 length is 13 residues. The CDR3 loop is CASNTLTNQPQHF. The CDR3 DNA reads TGTGCCAGCAACACATTGACTAATCAGCCCCAGCATTTT.

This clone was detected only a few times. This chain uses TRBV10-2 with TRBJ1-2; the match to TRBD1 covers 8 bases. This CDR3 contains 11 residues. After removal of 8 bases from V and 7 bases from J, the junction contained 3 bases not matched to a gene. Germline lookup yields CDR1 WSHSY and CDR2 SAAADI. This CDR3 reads CASYTGGGYTF. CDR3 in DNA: TGCGCCAGCTACACAGGGGGTGGCTACACCTTC.

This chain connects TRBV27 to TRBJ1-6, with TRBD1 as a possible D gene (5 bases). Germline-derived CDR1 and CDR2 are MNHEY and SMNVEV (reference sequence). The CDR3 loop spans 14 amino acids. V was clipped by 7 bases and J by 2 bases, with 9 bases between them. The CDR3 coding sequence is TGTGCCAGCATGCCGACAGCCTATAATTCACCCCTCCACTTT. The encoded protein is CASMPTAYNSPLHF.

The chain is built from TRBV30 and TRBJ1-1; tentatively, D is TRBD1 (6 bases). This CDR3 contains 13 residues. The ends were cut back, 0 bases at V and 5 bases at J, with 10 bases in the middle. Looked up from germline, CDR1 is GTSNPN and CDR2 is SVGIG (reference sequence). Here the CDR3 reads CAWSVQGLTEAFF. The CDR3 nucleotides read TGTGCCTGGAGTGTACAGGGTCTTACTGAAGCTTTCTTT.

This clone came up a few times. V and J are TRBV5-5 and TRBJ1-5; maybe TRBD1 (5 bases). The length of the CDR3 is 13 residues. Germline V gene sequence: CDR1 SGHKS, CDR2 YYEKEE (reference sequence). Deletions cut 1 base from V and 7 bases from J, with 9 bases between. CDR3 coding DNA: TGTGCCAGCAGCTTGTGGGGCACCCAGCCCCAGCATTTT. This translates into CASSLWGTQPQHF.

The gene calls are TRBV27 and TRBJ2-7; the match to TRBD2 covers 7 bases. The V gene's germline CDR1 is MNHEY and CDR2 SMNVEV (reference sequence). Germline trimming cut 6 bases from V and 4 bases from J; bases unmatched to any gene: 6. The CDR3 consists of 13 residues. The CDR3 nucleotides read TGTGCCAGCAGGCGGGGGACTGATTACGAGCAGTACTTC. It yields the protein CASRRGTDYEQYF.